The sequence of this T cell receptor beta chain was determined in a study of PD-L1 blockade in urothelial cancer. Study overall: From 2014, patients received atezolizumab, given as 1,200 mg intravenously every 3 weeks. Prior chemotherapy regimens per patient numbered 0 to 3. Analyzed time points were 3 weeks (second dose) and 6 weeks after therapy began.

Data came from immunoSEQ multiplex PCR; TCRdb stores just in-frame clones and leaves some out. The table lists about 32,000 clones, about 79% of them singletons, with about 31% in the top ten. Germline trimming cut 8 bases from V and 0 bases from J; bases unmatched to any gene: 6. Germline CDR1 ENHRY, CDR2 SYGVKD. CDR3 size: 15 residues. This sequence was found in a man aged 60 to 69 with urothelial cancer. This chain connects TRBV10-3 to TRBJ2-7, with 11 nucleotides matching TRBD1. The sequenced sample was PBMCs, obtained around atezolizumab (anti-PD-L1) treatment. The CDR3 bases are TGTGCCATCCAGGGGGGACAGGGGGTCTCCTACGAGCAGTACTTC. Residues: CAIQGGQGVSYEQYF.